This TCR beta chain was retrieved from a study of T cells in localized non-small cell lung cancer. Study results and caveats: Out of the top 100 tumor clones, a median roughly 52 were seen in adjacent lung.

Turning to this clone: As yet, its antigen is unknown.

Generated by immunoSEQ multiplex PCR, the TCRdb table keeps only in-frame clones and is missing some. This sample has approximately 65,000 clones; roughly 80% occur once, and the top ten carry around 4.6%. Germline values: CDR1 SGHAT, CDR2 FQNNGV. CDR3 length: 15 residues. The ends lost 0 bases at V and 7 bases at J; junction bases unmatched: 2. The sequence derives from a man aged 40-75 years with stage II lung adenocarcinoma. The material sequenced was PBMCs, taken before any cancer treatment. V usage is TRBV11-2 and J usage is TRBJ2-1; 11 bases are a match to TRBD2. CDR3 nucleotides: TGTGCCAGCAGCTTAGAGGCTAGCGGGAGGAATGAGCAGTTCTTC. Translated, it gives CASSLEASGRNEQFF.